These T cell receptor beta chains were read from a single sample in a study of blood T cell repertoires in COVID-19. Profiling relied on immunoSEQ multiplex PCR, and the TCRdb table lists in-frame clones only, not all of them. This table holds approximately 300,000 clones, about 83% found once. The specimen was peripheral blood. These receptor sequences come from a woman in her forties or fifties with acute or convalescent COVID-19. The CDR3 runs from the conserved cysteine through the conserved F or W. D genes are given only for firm matches. A row's size may be missing; if present it is once, few, many or a size class.

j_call clone_size d_call v_call cdr3_aa cdr3_nt
TRBJ2-7 NA TRBD1 TRBV24-1 CATSDLGQGTYEQYF TGTGCCACCAGTGATTTGGGACAGGGCACCTACGAGCAGTACTTC
TRBJ1-4 many NA TRBV28 CASSFIPDRSFNEKLFF TGTGCCAGCAGTTTTATTCCCGACAGGAGCTTTAATGAAAAACTGTTTTTT
TRBJ1-1 NA NA TRBV5-1 CASSPQLGNTEAFF TGCGCCAGCAGCCCCCAACTAGGGAACACTGAAGCTTTCTTT
TRBJ1-5 NA NA TRBV7-9 CASSRGAVQPQHF TGTGCCAGCAGCCGGGGGGCGGTTCAGCCCCAGCATTTT
TRBJ2-1 NA TRBD2 TRBV6-5 CASSSSGRPSYNEQFF TGTGCCAGCAGTTCTAGCGGGAGGCCCTCCTACAATGAGCAGTTCTTC
TRBJ2-3 NA TRBD1 TRBV4-1 CASSQSGQGTDTQYF TGCGCCAGCAGCCAATCGGGACAGGGAACAGATACGCAGTATTTT
TRBJ2-2 NA NA TRBV2 CASRRWGDSGELFF TGTGCCAGCCGCCGTTGGGGGGACTCCGGGGAGCTGTTTTTT
TRBJ2-3 NA TRBD2 TRBV13 CASSPRLAGDSVITDTQYF TGTGCCAGCAGCCCCCGACTAGCGGGAGATAGTGTAATCACAGATACGCAGTATTTT
TRBJ1-2 NA TRBD1 TRBV28 CASSFRDRFNYGYTF TGTGCCAGCAGTTTCCGGGACAGATTTAACTATGGCTACACCTTC
TRBJ2-1 once TRBD2 TRBV7-9 CASSLGVGTSGNNEQFF TGTGCCAGCAGCTTAGGGGTCGGGACTAGCGGGAACAATGAGCAGTTCTTC
TRBJ1-1 NA NA TRBV21-1 CAKPGQGVAFF TGTGCCAAACCGGGACAGGGTGTGGCTTTCTTT
TRBJ1-1 NA NA TRBV5-1 CASSLVGAGIDTEAFF TGCGCCAGCAGCTTGGTTGGGGCAGGGATTGACACTGAAGCTTTCTTT
TRBJ2-2 NA NA TRBV7-9 CASIGRYTGELFF TGTGCCAGCATAGGGAGATATACCGGGGAGCTGTTTTTT
TRBJ1-4 NA TRBD1 TRBV28 CASRDRLRVKLFF TGTGCCAGCCGGGACAGGCTTCGCGTAAAACTGTTTTTT
TRBJ2-2 few TRBD2 TRBV7-3 CASSLQTVTSGLGGELFF TGTGCCAGCAGCCTACAGACTGTAACTAGCGGGCTGGGCGGGGAGCTGTTTTTT
TRBJ1-3 few NA TRBV4-2 CASSQVTGSSGNTIYF TGTGCCAGCAGCCAAGTAACAGGGAGCTCTGGAAACACCATATATTTT
TRBJ2-5 NA NA TRBV7-9 CASSLGASLKTQYF TGTGCCAGCAGCTTAGGGGCTAGCCTGAAGACCCAGTACTTC
TRBJ1-1 NA NA TRBV27 CASSVQGNTEAFF TGTGCCAGCAGTGTACAGGGGAACACTGAAGCTTTCTTT
TRBJ2-3 NA NA TRBV28 CASSLRGGNTDTQYF TGTGCCAGCAGTTTAAGGGGCGGTAACACAGATACGCAGTATTTT